The sequence of this TCR beta chain was determined in a study of cytomegalovirus exposure and HLA in healthy donors. Trimming stripped 6 bases from V and 9 bases from J, with 14 bases between. Germline V lookup: CDR1 MDHEN, CDR2 SYDVKM. The CDR3 length is 12 residues. Primers included in the PCR were 60 Vbeta and 13 Jbeta primers. Only in-frame clones appear in the TCRdb table, and some are missing; sequencing was by immunoSEQ multiplex PCR. In the table there are around 100,000 clones, approximately 7.6% of which are singletons. This clone has only a few counts. The antigen remains undetermined. Findings and limits, study-wide: Donor immune exposure was known only as CMV serostatus.

The sample comprised PBMCs. The receptor's source is a man aged 50-59 years in good health and CMV-seronegative. The chain is built from TRBV28 and TRBJ2-5; TRBD2 might be the D (6 bases). As DNA, the CDR3 is TGTGCCAGCAGGAAGTGGGGGGAGGCCCAGTACTTC. It is translated as CASRKWGEAQYF.